This T cell receptor (beta chain) was captured in a study of blood T cell repertoires in COVID-19. Study details: The cDNA or gDNA used as material had been derived from T cells, B-cell-depleted T cells, or PBMCs.

Assay used: immunoSEQ multiplex PCR; TCRdb lists only in-frame clones, some missing. In the table there are 160,000 or so clones, about four fifths of which are singletons. The CDR3 spans 14 residues. The trim removed 2 bases at V and 8 bases at J, leaving 5 bases unmatched. The germline V gene has CDR1 KGHSH and CDR2 LQKENI. The source is a man between 65 and 85 years old with active or convalescent COVID-19. The sample comprised peripheral blood. The rearrangement joins TRBV18 to TRBJ2-1; 8 bases match TRBD1. This chain's CDR3 is CASSPETGVDEQFF. CDR3 DNA sequence: TGTGCCAGCTCACCAGAGACAGGGGTCGATGAGCAGTTCTTC.